These 8 T cell receptor beta chains share one sample of origin, sequenced in a study of cytomegalovirus exposure and HLA in healthy donors (dated by TCRdb to about 2017). Preparation of the library involved the immunoSEQ multiplex PCR assay. The multiplex PCR relied on a mix of 60 forward primers for TCR Vbeta segments and 13 reverse primers for TCR Jbeta segments. Entries here come from immuneACCESS through TCRdb and include only in-frame sequences with V and J called. Some clones fail to appear in such tables; in the studies checked, an unresolved V gene covers under half of the shortfall, and the cause of the remainder is unknown. The sample table holds a few hundred thousand clones, of which 65% to 75% were seen once. Less than 2% of the sample is held by the ten biggest clonotypes. Sequences were obtained from PBMCs. All receptors come from a woman in her twenties or thirties in good health and CMV-seronegative.

The CDR3 nucleotides are TGTGCCAGTAGACAGGGATGGGGCGAGCAGTACTTC. Its translation is CASRQGWGEQYF. This chain uses TRBV19 with TRBJ2-7; maybe TRBD1 (6 bases). CDR3 length: 12 residues. CDR1 LNHDA and CDR2 SQIVND come from the germline V gene (reference sequence). V dropped 6 bases and J dropped 6 bases, with 12 bases sitting between them.

The chain combines TRBV19 with TRBJ2-1; 10 positions agree with TRBD2. This CDR3 is 16 amino acids long. Germline V gene sequence: CDR1 LNHDA, CDR2 SQIVND (reference sequence). With V trimmed by 3 bases and J by 3 bases, 5 bases remained unmatched. The CDR3 reads CASSMGAGGYYNEQFF. CDR3 in DNA: TGTGCCAGTAGTATGGGAGCGGGGGGGTACTACAATGAGCAGTTCTTC.

J is TRBJ2-7 and V is TRBV29-1; weak D call: TRBD2 (6 bases). V lost 6 bases, J lost 7 bases, and 19 bases lay in between. The CDR3 has 13 amino acids. CDR1 and CDR2 (germline): SQVTM, ANQGSEA. CDR3 nucleotide sequence: TGCAGCGTCCGGGACTGGGTGCGAAAGGAGCAGTACTTC. Translation: CSVRDWVRKEQYF.

The chain combines TRBV12-5 with TRBJ2-1; a possible D gene is TRBD1 (6 bases). Looked up from germline, CDR1 is LGHNT and CDR2 is FRNRAP. The CDR3 is made up of 15 amino acids. The ends were cut back, 5 bases at V and 0 bases at J, with 11 bases in the middle. This CDR3 reads CASGTGQSSYNEQFF. CDR3 DNA: TGTGCTAGTGGTACCGGACAGAGCTCCTACAATGAGCAGTTCTTC.

The chain recombines TRBV11-2 with TRBJ1-1, with 7 bases lining up with TRBD1. The CDR3 totals 13 residues. Germline values: CDR1 SGHAT, CDR2 FQNNGV. V lost 5 bases and J lost 7; bases outside the gene matches: 7. The CDR3 DNA reads as TGTGCCAGCAGCCCTAACAGGGGAATTGAAGCTTTCTTT. It encodes CASSPNRGIEAFF.

This clone was seen once. This chain links TRBV11-2 with TRBJ2-1; D remains unclear. The V and J ends lost 1 base and 2 bases respectively, with 9 bases between them. CDR3 length equals 15 residues. Germline V lookup: CDR1 SGHAT, CDR2 FQNNGV. For the CDR3, the DNA is TGTGCCAGCAGCTTAGGGGTCCGGGCCTACAATGAGCAGTTCTTC. It specifies CASSLGVRAYNEQFF.

The rearrangement links TRBV30 to TRBJ2-2; tentatively, D is TRBD2 (6 bases). Per the germline V gene, CDR1 is GTSNPN and CDR2 is SVGIG (reference sequence). The CDR3 length is 14 residues. Between the trimmed V and J ends, which lost 0 bases and 5 bases, there was a span of 10 bases. The DNA for the CDR3 is TGTGCCTGGAGTGTCGGGGGTGGGACCGGGGAGCTGTTTTTT. Protein sequence: CAWSVGGGTGELFF.

The chain carries TRBV30 and TRBJ2-3; 12 nucleotides agree with TRBD2. This CDR3 region has 16 residues. CDR1 is GTSNPN and CDR2 is SVGIG in the germline V gene (reference sequence). The V and J ends lost 2 bases and 3 bases, in that order; junction bases with no gene match: 6. CDR3 DNA sequence: TGTGCCTGGAGTCCCGGGACTAGCGGGTGGACAGATACGCAGTATTTT. Its protein product is CAWSPGTSGWTDTQYF.